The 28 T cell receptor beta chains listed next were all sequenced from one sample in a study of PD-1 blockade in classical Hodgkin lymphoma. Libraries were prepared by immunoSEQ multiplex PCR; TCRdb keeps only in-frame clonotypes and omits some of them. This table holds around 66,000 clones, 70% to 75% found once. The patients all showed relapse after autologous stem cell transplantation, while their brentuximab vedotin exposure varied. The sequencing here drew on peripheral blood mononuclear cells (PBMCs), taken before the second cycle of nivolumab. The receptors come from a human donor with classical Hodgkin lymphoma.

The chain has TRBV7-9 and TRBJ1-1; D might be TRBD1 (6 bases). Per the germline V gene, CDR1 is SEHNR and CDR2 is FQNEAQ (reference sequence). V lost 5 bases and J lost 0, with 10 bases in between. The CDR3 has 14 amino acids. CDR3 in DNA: TGTGCCAGCAGCCCGGACAGTTTGAACACTGAAGCTTTCTTT. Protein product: CASSPDSLNTEAFF.

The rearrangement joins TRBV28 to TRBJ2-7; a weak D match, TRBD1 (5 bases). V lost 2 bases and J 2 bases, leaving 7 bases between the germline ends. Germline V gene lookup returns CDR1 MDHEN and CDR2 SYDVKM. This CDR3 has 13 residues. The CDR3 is CASSLPDTYEQYF. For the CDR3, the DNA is TGTGCCAGCAGTTTACCGGACACCTACGAGCAGTACTTC. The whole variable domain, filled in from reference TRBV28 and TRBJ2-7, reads DVKVTQSSRYLVKRTGEKVFLECVQDMDHENMFWYRQDPGLGLRLIYFSYDVKMKEKGDIPEGYSVSREKKERFSLILESASTNQTSMYLCASSLPDTYEQYFGPGTRLTVT.

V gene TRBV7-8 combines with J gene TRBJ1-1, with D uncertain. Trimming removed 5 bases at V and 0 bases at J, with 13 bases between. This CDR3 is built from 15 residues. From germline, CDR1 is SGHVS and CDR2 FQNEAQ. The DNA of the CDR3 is TGTGCCAGCAGCCTCCGAATCTACATGAACACTGAAGCTTTCTTT. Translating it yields CASSLRIYMNTEAFF.

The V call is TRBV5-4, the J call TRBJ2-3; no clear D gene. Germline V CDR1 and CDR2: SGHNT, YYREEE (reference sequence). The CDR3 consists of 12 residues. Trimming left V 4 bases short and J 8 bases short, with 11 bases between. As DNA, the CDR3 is TGTGCCAGCAGCCTCCGGTTAGGTACGCAGTATTTT. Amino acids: CASSLRLGTQYF.

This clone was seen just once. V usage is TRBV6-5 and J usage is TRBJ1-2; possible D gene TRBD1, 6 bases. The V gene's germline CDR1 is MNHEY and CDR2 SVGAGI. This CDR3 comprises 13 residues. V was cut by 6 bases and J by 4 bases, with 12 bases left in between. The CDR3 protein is CASSSTDSYGYTF. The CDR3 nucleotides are TGTGCCAGCAGCTCGACGGACAGCTATGGCTACACCTTC.

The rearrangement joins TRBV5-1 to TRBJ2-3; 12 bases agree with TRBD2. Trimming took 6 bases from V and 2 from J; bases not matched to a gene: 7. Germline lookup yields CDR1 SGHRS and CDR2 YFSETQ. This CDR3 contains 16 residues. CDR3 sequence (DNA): TGCGCCAGCACTAGCGGGGGGGCCGTTGTCACAGATACGCAGTATTTT. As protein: CASTSGGAVVTDTQYF.

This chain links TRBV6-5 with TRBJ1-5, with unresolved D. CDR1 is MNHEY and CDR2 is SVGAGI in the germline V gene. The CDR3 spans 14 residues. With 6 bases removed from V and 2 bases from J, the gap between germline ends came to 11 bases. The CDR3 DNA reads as TGTGCCAGCAGCGGAGAGGTGGGCAATCAGCCCCAGCATTTT. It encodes CASSGEVGNQPQHF.

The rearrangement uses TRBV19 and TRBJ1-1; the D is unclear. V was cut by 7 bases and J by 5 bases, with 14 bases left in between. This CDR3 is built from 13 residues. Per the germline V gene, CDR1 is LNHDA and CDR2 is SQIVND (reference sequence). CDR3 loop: CASNYGSGTEAFF. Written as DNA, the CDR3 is TGTGCCAGTAACTACGGATCGGGAACTGAAGCTTTCTTT.

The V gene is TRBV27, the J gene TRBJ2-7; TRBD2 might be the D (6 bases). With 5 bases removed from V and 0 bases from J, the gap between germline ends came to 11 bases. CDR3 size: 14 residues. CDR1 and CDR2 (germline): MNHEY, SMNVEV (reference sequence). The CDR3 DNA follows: TGTGCCAGCAGTCCTCCGGGACTCTCCTACGAGCAGTACTTC. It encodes CASSPPGLSYEQYF.

DNA of the CDR3: TGTGCCAGCAGCCCTAAAGCGATGCTGAGTTCCTACGAGCAGTACTTC. This codes for CASSPKAMLSSYEQYF. V and J are TRBV11-3 and TRBJ2-7; D not certain. The CDR3 has 16 amino acids. CDR1 and CDR2 (germline): SGHNT, YENEEA. V lost 5 bases and J 1 base, leaving 18 bases between the germline ends.

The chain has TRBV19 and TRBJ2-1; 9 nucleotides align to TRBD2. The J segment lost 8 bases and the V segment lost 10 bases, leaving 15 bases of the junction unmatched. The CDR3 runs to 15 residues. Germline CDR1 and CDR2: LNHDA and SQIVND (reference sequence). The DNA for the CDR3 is TGTGCCACCAGACTAGCGGCGGCCCTCTGGGATGAGCAGTTCTTC. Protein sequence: CATRLAAALWDEQFF.

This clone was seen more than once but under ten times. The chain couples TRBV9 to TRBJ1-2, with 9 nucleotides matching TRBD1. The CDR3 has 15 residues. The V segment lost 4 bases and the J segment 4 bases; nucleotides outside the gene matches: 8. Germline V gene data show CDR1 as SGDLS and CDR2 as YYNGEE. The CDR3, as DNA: TGTGCCAGCAGCCCACGGACAGGGGCGTCCTATGGCTACACCTTC. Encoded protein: CASSPRTGASYGYTF.

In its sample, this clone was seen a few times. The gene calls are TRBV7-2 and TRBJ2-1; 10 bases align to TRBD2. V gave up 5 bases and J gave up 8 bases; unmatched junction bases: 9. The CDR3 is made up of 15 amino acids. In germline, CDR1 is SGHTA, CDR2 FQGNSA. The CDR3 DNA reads TGTGCCAGCAGCCCCCACCGGACTAGCGGTGATGAGCAGTTCTTC. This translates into CASSPHRTSGDEQFF.

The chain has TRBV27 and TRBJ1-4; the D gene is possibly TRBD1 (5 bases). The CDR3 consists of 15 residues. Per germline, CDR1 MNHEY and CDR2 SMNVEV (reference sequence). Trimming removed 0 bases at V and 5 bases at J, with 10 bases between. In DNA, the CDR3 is TGTGCCAGCAGTTTATCGTCAGGGAGAAATGAAAAACTGTTTTTT. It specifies CASSLSSGRNEKLFF. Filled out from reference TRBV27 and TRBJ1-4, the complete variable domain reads EAQVTQNPRYLITVTGKKLTVTCSQNMNHEYMSWYRQDPGLGLRQIYYSMNVEVTDKGDVPEGYKVSRKEKRNFPLILESPSPNQTSLYFCASSLSSGRNEKLFFGSGTQLSVL.

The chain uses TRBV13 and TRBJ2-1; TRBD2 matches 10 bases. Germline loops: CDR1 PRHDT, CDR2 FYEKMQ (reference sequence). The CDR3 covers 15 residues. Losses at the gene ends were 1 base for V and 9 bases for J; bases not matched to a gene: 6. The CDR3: CASSLEVAGGLEQFF. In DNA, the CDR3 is TGTGCCAGCAGCTTAGAGGTAGCGGGGGGTCTTGAGCAGTTCTTC.

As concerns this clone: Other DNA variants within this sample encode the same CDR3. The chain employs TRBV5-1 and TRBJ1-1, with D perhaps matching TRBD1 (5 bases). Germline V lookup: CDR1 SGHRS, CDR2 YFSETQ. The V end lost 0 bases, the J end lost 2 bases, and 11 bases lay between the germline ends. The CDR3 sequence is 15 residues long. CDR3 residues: CASSLERQPNTEAFF. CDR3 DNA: TGCGCCAGCAGCTTGGAGAGACAGCCAAACACTGAAGCTTTCTTT.

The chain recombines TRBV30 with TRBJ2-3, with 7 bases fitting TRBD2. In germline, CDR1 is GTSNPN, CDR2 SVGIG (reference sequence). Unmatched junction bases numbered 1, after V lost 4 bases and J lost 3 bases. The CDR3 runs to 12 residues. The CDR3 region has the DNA TGTGCCTGGACTAGCGGTACAGATACGCAGTATTTT. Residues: CAWTSGTDTQYF.

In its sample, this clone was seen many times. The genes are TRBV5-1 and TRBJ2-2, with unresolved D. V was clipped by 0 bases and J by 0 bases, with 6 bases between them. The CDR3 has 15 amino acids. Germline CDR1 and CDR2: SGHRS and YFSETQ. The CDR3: CASSLDQSNTGELFF. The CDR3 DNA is TGCGCCAGCAGCTTGGACCAGTCGAACACCGGGGAGCTGTTTTTT. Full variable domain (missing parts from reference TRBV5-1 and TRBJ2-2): KAGVTQTPRYLIKTRGQQVTLSCSPISGHRSVSWYQQTPGQGLQFLFEYFSETQRNKGNFPGRFSGRQFSNSRSEMNVSTLELGDSALYLCASSLDQSNTGELFFGEGSRLTVL.

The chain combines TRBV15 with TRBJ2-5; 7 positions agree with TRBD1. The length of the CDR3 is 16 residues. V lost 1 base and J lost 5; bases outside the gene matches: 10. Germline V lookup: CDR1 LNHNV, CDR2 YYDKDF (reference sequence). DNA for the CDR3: TGTGCCACCAGCAGAGGTGTGAAGGGGGCCTGGGAGACCCAGTACTTC. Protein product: CATSRGVKGAWETQYF.

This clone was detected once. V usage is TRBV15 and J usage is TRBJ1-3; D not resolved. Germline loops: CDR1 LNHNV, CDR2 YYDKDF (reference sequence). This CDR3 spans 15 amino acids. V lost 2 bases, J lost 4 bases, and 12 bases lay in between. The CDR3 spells CATSRSRVGGNTIYF. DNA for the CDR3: TGTGCCACCAGCAGATCTAGGGTGGGAGGAAACACCATATATTTT.

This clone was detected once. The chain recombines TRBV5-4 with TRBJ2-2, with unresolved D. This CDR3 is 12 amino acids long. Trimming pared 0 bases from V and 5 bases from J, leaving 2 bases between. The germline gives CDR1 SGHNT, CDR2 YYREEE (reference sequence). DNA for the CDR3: TGTGCCAGCAGCTTGGAAACCGGGGAGCTGTTTTTT. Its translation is CASSLETGELFF.

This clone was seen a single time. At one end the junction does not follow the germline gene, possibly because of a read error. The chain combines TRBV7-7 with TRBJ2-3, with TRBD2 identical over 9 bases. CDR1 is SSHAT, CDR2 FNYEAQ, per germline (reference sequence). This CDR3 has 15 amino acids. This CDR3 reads CASSPGLASTDTQYF. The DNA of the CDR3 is TGTGCTAGCAGCCCTGGACTAGCGAGCACAGATACGCAGTATTTT.

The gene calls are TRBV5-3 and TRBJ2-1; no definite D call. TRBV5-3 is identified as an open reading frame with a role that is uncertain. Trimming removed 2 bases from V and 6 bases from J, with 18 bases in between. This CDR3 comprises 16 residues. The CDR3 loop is CARSLGRPNPRNEQFF. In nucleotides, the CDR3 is TGTGCCAGAAGCTTAGGGCGGCCCAATCCTCGCAATGAGCAGTTCTTC.

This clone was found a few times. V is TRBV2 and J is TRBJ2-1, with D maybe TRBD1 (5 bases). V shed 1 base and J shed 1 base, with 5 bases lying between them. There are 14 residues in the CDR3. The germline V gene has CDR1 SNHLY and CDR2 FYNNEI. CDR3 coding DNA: TGTGCCAGCAGTGAAGAGGGGTCCTACAATGAGCAGTTCTTC. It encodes CASSEEGSYNEQFF. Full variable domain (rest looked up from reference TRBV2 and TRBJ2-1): EPEVTQTPSHQVTQMGQEVILRCVPISNHLYFYWYRQILGQKVEFLVSFYNNEISEKSEIFDDQFSVERPDGSNFTLKIRSTKLEDSAMYFCASSEEGSYNEQFFGPGTRLTVL.

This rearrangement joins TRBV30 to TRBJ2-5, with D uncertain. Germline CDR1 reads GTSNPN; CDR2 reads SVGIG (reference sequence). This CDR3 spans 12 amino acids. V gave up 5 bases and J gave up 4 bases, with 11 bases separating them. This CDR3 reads CAWASYGETQYF. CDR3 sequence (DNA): TGTGCCTGGGCTAGTTACGGAGAGACCCAGTACTTC.

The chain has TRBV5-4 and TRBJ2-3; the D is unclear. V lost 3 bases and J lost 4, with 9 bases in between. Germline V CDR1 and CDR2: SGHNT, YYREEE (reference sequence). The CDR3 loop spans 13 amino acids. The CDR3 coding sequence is TGTGCCAGCAGCTACGGACCGTCAGATACGCAGTATTTT. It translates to CASSYGPSDTQYF.

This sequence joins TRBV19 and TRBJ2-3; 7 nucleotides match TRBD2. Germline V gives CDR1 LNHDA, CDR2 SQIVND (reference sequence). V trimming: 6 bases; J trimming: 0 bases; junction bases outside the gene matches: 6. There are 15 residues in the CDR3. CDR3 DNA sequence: TGTGCCAGTAGCCCTCTAGCGGATAGCACAGATACGCAGTATTTT. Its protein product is CASSPLADSTDTQYF.

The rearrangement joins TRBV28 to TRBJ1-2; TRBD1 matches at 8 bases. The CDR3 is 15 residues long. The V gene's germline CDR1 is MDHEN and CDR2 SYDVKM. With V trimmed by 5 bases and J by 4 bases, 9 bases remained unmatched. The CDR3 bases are TGTGCCAGCAGTACCGGACAGGGCGAACTCTATGGCTACACCTTC. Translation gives CASSTGQGELYGYTF.